This T cell receptor beta chain was sequenced during a study of radiation and T cells in renal cell carcinoma. Study-level background: Nephrectomy followed 15 Gy stereotactic body radiation by 4 weeks. General study results and limits: In blood, top tumor clones expanded by 2 weeks, shrinking by 4.

Of note for this clone: Its matching antigen is unknown.

Some clones are missing from TCRdb's copy, which holds only in-frame ones; the method was immunoSEQ multiplex PCR. The profile shows some 130,000 clones, 88% of them singletons. Sample time point: blood 2 weeks post-SBRT. Treatment indicated: 15 Gy SBRT to primary tumor, nephrectomy 4 weeks later. Clear cell pathology was present in this patient's renal cell carcinoma. This CDR3 region has 14 residues. Deletions cut 0 bases from V and 7 bases from J, with 12 bases between. The germline CDR1 and CDR2 sequences are MNHEY and SVGAGI. The TCR originated in a woman in her 70s with renal cell carcinoma. This material consisted of blood, taken from a patient whose treatment included radiotherapy and nephrectomy. The rearrangement links TRBV6-5 to TRBJ1-2; a weak D match, TRBD1 (5 bases). The CDR3 here is CASSYSNRGAGYTF. For the CDR3, the DNA is TGTGCCAGCAGTTACTCGAATAGAGGGGCTGGCTACACCTTC.